This TCR beta chain came from a study of glioma-infiltrating T cells after dendritic cell vaccination. Study in general: Dendritic cell vaccination trial patients had either newly diagnosed or recurrent glioblastoma. The vaccine used monocyte-derived dendritic cells pulsed overnight with autologous tumor lysate.

The CDR3 extends over 14 amino acids. The germline gives CDR1 KGHSH, CDR2 LQKENI. Trimming pared 0 bases from V and 3 bases from J, leaving 5 bases between. On this clone itself: The same CDR3 is also encoded by other DNA sequences in this sample.

Primers: 60 V beta forward and 13 J beta reverse. Assay: immunoSEQ multiplex PCR; the TCRdb copy retains only in-frame clones and omits some. The sample lists about 36,000 clones, just under 85% seen once, with over 6.5% in the top ten. The sequence was collected from a human donor with glioblastoma. This specimen consisted of blood, obtained before dendritic cell vaccination. The genes are TRBV18 and TRBJ2-2, with D uncertain. The CDR3 nucleotides read TGTGCCAGCTCACCACCGAGGTACACCGGGGAGCTGTTTTTT. This translates into CASSPPRYTGELFF.